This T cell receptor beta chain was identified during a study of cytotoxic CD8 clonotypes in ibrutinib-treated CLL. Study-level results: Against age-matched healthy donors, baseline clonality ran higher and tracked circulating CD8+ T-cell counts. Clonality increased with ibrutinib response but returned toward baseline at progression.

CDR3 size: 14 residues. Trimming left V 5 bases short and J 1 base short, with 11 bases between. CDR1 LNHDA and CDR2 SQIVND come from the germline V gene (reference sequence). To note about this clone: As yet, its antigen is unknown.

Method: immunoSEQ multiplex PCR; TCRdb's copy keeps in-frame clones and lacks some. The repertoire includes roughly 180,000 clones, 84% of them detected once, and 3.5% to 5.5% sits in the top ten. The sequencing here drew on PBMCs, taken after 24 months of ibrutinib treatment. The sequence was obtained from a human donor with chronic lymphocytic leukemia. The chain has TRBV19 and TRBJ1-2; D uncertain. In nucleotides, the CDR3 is TGTGCCAGTAGTGAGGTTCGCGGTAACTATGGCTACACCTTC. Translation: CASSEVRGNYGYTF.